This paragraph reports one TCR beta chain. The data were obtained in a study of siplizumab effects on memory and regulatory T cells. Clones were read by immunoSEQ multiplex PCR, and TCRdb kept only the in-frame ones, dropping some. The profile covers under 70,000 clones, with 79% appearing a single time and about 0.42% taken by the ten largest. The source is a human donor in good health. Specimen: memory CD4+ T cells sorted from blood.

The CDR3: CASSMSTGNTEAFF. The CDR3 DNA is TGTGCCAGTAGTATGTCCACAGGGAACACTGAAGCTTTCTTT. The V call is TRBV19, the J call TRBJ1-1, with D perhaps matching TRBD1 (5 bases). Germline assignment: CDR1 LNHDA and CDR2 SQIVND (reference sequence). This CDR3 comprises 14 residues. Trimming cost V 3 bases and J 1 base, with 9 bases left between them.